This T cell receptor beta chain is from a study of shared clonotypes between healthy human individuals. Those who donated were healthy HIV-negative adults, with no recent acute infections or vaccinations reported. A few counts support this clone. Trimming took 0 bases from V and 1 from J, leaving 9 bases between them. The CDR3 totals 14 residues. The germline V gene has CDR1 GTSNPN and CDR2 SVGIG (reference sequence). An assay was performed, and its level was deep. Spread over ten immunoSEQ deep assay plates, unsorted PBMC DNA underwent sequencing. TCRdb's table, derived via immunoSEQ multiplex PCR, lists solely in-frame clones and lacks some. The sample lists about 520,000 clones, around 73% occurring once.

The chain uses TRBV30 and TRBJ1-1; tentative D call: TRBD1 (5 bases). This clonotype originated in a woman in her thirties or forties in good health. Some clones in this sample may be carry-over from other donors' samples. The material sequenced was PBMCs. For the CDR3, the DNA is TGTGCCTGGAGTGTAGGGACCCAGAACACTGAAGCTTTCTTT. Translation gives CAWSVGTQNTEAFF.